This entry lists 5 T cell receptor beta chains sequenced from one sample in a study of T-cell memory formation after mild COVID-19. TCRdb passed the 5' RACE reads through MiXCR, listing each CDR3 protein once. Among 250,000 or so distinct CDR3 sequences, approximately 9% were seen once, and the ten largest hold under 25%. Sequenced material: PBMCs or a T cell subset sorted from them (not recorded which). The receptors stem from a man aged 18 to 30 who had mild COVID-19 (a few samples of this study predate the infection). Cell type and time point are not known.

The chain uses TRBV4-3 and TRBJ1-6, with 8 bases that match TRBD1. This CDR3 contains 16 residues. With V trimmed by 1 base and J by 9 bases, 8 bases remained unmatched. Looked up from germline, CDR1 is LGHNA and CDR2 is YSLEER. The CDR3 sequence is CASSQAGTGFVSPLHF. The CDR3 DNA follows: TGCGCCAGCAGCCAAGCTGGGACAGGTTTTGTTTCACCCCTCCACTTT.

V and J are TRBV10-3 and TRBJ2-2; D could derive from TRBD1 or TRBD2 (5 bases each). This CDR3 region has 13 residues. Per the germline V gene, CDR1 is ENHRY and CDR2 is SYGVKD. The germline V and J ends were trimmed by 8 bases and 4 bases, with 11 bases remaining between them. CDR3 sequence reads: CAIGGHLTGELFF. The CDR3 DNA follows: TGTGCCATCGGAGGACACCTCACCGGGGAGCTGTTTTTT.

This clonotype was observed a handful of times. The chain has TRBV20-1 and TRBJ1-1, with TRBD1 matching 7 bases. With 3 bases clipped from V and 0 bases from J, the junction kept 1 base outside the gene matches. This CDR3 is built from 13 residues. Germline V gene data show CDR1 as DFQATT and CDR2 as SNEGSKA (reference sequence). CDR3 DNA sequence: TGCAGTGCTAGTGACAGGGTGAACACTGAAGCTTTCTTT. Its translation is CSASDRVNTEAFF.

The rearrangement uses TRBV12-3 or TRBV12-4 and TRBJ2-2; 7 bases map to TRBD1. The CDR3 spans 15 residues. Trimming at V came to 6 bases and at J to 2 bases, leaving 6 bases not matched to a gene. CDR3: CASRSGTVNTGELFF. The CDR3 DNA sequence: TGTGCCAGCAGGTCCGGGACAGTTAACACCGGGGAGCTGTTTTTT.

V and J are TRBV20-1 and TRBJ2-7; TRBD1 is a possible D gene (7 bases). CDR1 DFQATT and CDR2 SNEGSKA come from the germline V gene (reference sequence). Between the trimmed V and J ends, which lost 5 bases and 2 bases, there was a span of 16 bases. The CDR3 is made up of 14 amino acids. CDR3 coding DNA: TGCAGTGCTCGAACCAGGGGGGTGCCCTACGAGCAGTACTTC. It yields the protein CSARTRGVPYEQYF.